This paragraph covers one TCR beta chain sequence. Its specificity is unknown. Germline V gene sequence: CDR1 GTSNPN, CDR2 SVGIG (reference sequence). The CDR3 totals 15 residues. The V segment lost 3 bases and the J segment 4 bases; nucleotides outside the gene matches: 11. Lesional scalp punch biopsies and peripheral blood came from alopecia areata patients. The data were taken from a study of CD8+ T cells in alopecia areata. General observations from the study: Scalp sample sequencing also detects resident alphabeta T cells of normal skin. Sharing of TCR sequences between patients (possibly for HLA-related reasons) was less clear than in mice.

Extraction of RNA preceded its reverse transcription into cDNA, which served as the sequencing template. TCRdb's table, derived via immunoSEQ multiplex PCR, lists solely in-frame clones and lacks some. The top ten hold under 7.5% of the sample, which has around 140,000 clones, about 60% seen once. The sample in question was CD4+ T cells sorted from blood, obtained at week 0. This receptor was identified in a human donor with alopecia areata. V gene TRBV30 combines with J gene TRBJ1-2; 7 bases line up with TRBD1. CDR3 nucleotides: TGTGCCTGGAGGGGGACAGTTCGAGTTGGCTATGGCTACACCTTC. Protein product: CAWRGTVRVGYGYTF.